The present T cell receptor beta chain was sequenced within a study of blood T cell repertoires in COVID-19. About the research overall: The study drew acute and convalescent COVID-19 samples from the United States, Italy and Spain. T cells, B-cell-depleted T cells, or PBMCs supplied cDNA or gDNA.

A remark on this clone: A read error may produce the germline difference seen at one junction end.

Per the original data handling: The assay estimated nucleated cells by amplifying reference gene primers. The assay was immunoSEQ multiplex PCR, and TCRdb's table has in-frame clones only and misses some. V, J and clone size were drawn from that table, and D and trimming were deduced from the DNA. The sample includes 150,000 to 180,000 clones, 80% of them seen just once. This CDR3 is 15 amino acids long. Germline-derived CDR1 and CDR2 are SSHAT and FNYEAQ (reference sequence). The gene calls are TRBV7-7 and TRBJ2-3; a weak D match, TRBD1 (5 bases). The sequence was collected from a man between 60 and 75 years old with acute or convalescent COVID-19. The material sequenced was peripheral blood. CDR3 sequence: CASSQGVGSTDTQYF. CDR3 DNA sequence: TGTGCTAGCAGCCAAGGGGTGGGCAGCACAGATACGCAGTATTTT.